Presented here are 3 T cell receptor beta chains from one specimen sequenced in a study of T cell responses to AZD1222 COVID-19 vaccine. Produced via immunoSEQ multiplex PCR; TCRdb's table is partial and in-frame only. The repertoire holds 55,000 to 75,000 clones, with approximately 85% as singletons. The specimen was peripheral blood, collected on day 0 of MenACWY control vaccination. These receptor sequences come from an adult in good health.

J is TRBJ2-2 and V is TRBV7-8, with D tentatively TRBD1 (6 bases). The germline CDR1 and CDR2 sequences are SGHVS and FQNEAQ. This CDR3 region has 15 residues. Trimming shortened V by 1 base and J by 5 bases, and 11 bases separated the two germline ends. DNA of the CDR3: TGTGCCAGCAGCTTAGGCAGGGGAGAAACCGGGGAGCTGTTTTTT. Its translation: CASSLGRGETGELFF. The full variable domain, its missing parts supplied by reference TRBV7-8 and TRBJ2-2, is GAGVSQSPRYKVAKRGQDVALRCDPISGHVSLFWYQQALGQGPEFLTYFQNEAQLDKSGLPSDRFFAERPEGSVSTLKIQRTQQEDSAVYLCASSLGRGETGELFFGEGSRLTVL.

The chain joins TRBV7-2 to TRBJ1-1; no firm D call. The ends were cut back, 2 bases at V and 7 bases at J, with 23 bases in the middle. Germline V gene sequence: CDR1 SGHTA, CDR2 FQGNSA. The CDR3 loop spans 17 amino acids. CDR3 loop: CASSLNLRARRTNEAFF. Here the CDR3 DNA reads TGTGCCAGCAGCTTAAATTTGAGGGCCCGAAGGACGAATGAAGCTTTCTTT.

The genes are TRBV5-1 and TRBJ2-7; tentative D call: TRBD1 (6 bases). In germline, CDR1 is SGHRS, CDR2 YFSETQ. This CDR3 is built from 14 residues. Trimming left V 0 bases short and J 2 bases short, with 9 bases between. CDR3 in DNA: TGCGCCAGCAGCTTGGAACAGGGACCCTACGAGCAGTACTTC. Amino acids: CASSLEQGPYEQYF.